The 2 T cell receptor beta chains given below trace back to one sample, sequenced in a study of neurological immune-mediated disorders. MiXCR was run by TCRdb on the 5' RACE reads, yielding one entry per CDR3 protein. The data hold tens of thousands of distinct CDR3 sequences, with 3.5% to 5.5% observed a single time. As for time point: longitudinal time-point 3. The sample comprised PBMCs. Every receptor here comes from an older woman with multiple sclerosis.

This clonotype was detected many times. This chain connects TRBV9 to TRBJ2-1, with D possibly TRBD1 on 6 matching bases. V shed 0 bases and J shed 5 bases, with 6 bases lying between them. This CDR3 is built from 13 residues. Germline values: CDR1 SGDLS, CDR2 YYNGEE. The CDR3 DNA reads as TGTGCCAGCAGCGTAGGGACAGACAATGAGCAGTTCTTC. As protein: CASSVGTDNEQFF.

This clonotype has at least ten counts. This sequence joins TRBV25-1 and TRBJ1-2; no clear D. The germline gives CDR1 MGHDK, CDR2 SYGVNS. V lost 4 bases, J lost 8 bases, and 11 bases lay in between. This CDR3 comprises 12 residues. The CDR3: CASSAPGRGYTF. CDR3 bases: TGTGCCAGCAGTGCCCCGGGGAGAGGCTACACCTTC.